Listed below are T cell receptor beta chains from one sample, sequenced in a study of cytomegalovirus exposure and HLA in healthy donors. Measured with immunoSEQ multiplex PCR; TCRdb has only the in-frame clones, and not every one. The repertoire holds 57,000 or so clones, with about 91% as singletons. The sequenced sample was PBMCs. Receptors originate from a woman aged 25-40 years in good health and CMV-seronegative. The CDR3 runs from the conserved cysteine through the conserved F or W. Fields, in order: clone size, V gene, J gene, D gene, CDR3 protein, CDR3 DNA. D genes are given only for firm matches. Clone size is shown for a subset of rows, as once, few, many or a class of expanded clone.

-	TRBV15	TRBJ2-1	TRBD2	CATSREQRSGGRETQFF	TGTGCCACCAGCAGAGAACAGAGGTCCGGGGGGAGGGAAACCCAGTTCTTC
-	TRBV7-8	TRBJ2-3	-	CASSYLTGPSTDTQYF	TGTGCCAGCAGCTACTTAACAGGACCTAGCACAGATACGCAGTATTTT
-	TRBV19	TRBJ1-2	TRBD1	CASRLTGPIALHGYTF	TGTGCCAGTAGGCTGACAGGGCCCATAGCTCTTCATGGCTACACCTTC
-	TRBV14	TRBJ2-2	-	CASSQYTGTPGELFF	TGTGCCAGCAGCCAATACACAGGGACGCCCGGGGAGCTGTTTTTT
-	TRBV28	TRBJ1-2	TRBD1	CASSGGQFFYYGYTF	TGTGCCAGCAGCGGGGGACAGTTCTTTTACTATGGCTACACCTTC
-	TRBV15	TRBJ1-5	TRBD1	CATSRVSGLFGQGASRNQPQHF	TGTGCCACCAGCAGAGTGTCCGGCCTTTTTGGACAGGGGGCTTCTCGTAATCAGCCCCAGCATTTT
-	TRBV5-5	TRBJ2-7	-	CASSRQGPYEQYF	TGTGCCAGCAGTCGGCAGGGGCCCTACGAGCAGTACTTC
-	TRBV29-1	TRBJ1-1	-	CSALGANTEAFF	TGCAGCGCTCTGGGGGCGAACACTGAAGCTTTCTTT
-	TRBV6-1	TRBJ2-2	-	CASSDWGTQNTGELFF	TGTGCCAGCAGTGACTGGGGGACACAAAACACCGGGGAGCTGTTTTTT
-	TRBV5-1	TRBJ1-1	-	CASSSSMNTEAFF	TGCGCCAGCAGTTCTAGCATGAACACTGAAGCTTTCTTT
-	TRBV28	TRBJ1-1	-	CASSPGSGWTEAFF	TGTGCCAGCAGCCCTGGATCGGGTTGGACTGAAGCTTTCTTT
-	TRBV30	TRBJ2-3	-	CAWSWRVTDTQYF	TGTGCCTGGAGTTGGAGGGTCACAGATACGCAGTATTTT
-	TRBV14	TRBJ2-7	TRBD2	CASSFRAGGPYEQYF	TGTGCCAGCAGCTTTCGAGCGGGAGGGCCTTACGAGCAGTACTTC
once	TRBV6-1	TRBJ2-7	-	CASSDRTYEQYF	TGTGCCAGCAGTGACAGAACCTACGAGCAGTACTTC
-	TRBV6-5	TRBJ2-2	-	CASSYFGQNTGELFF	TGTGCCAGCAGTTACTTTGGACAAAACACCGGGGAGCTGTTTTTT
-	TRBV19	TRBJ1-5	TRBD1	CASSIGDRGNQPQHF	TGTGCCAGTAGTATAGGGGACAGGGGGAATCAGCCCCAGCATTTT
-	TRBV7-8	TRBJ1-5	-	CASSPEADSNQPQHF	TGTGCCAGCAGCCCCGAGGCGGATAGCAATCAGCCCCAGCATTTT
-	TRBV5-1	TRBJ2-1	-	CASSPAGIYNEQFF	TGCGCCAGCAGCCCAGCCGGGATATACAATGAGCAGTTCTTC
-	TRBV2	TRBJ2-2	-	CASSFRLSTKPGELFF	TGTGCCAGCAGCTTCCGACTCAGCACAAAGCCCGGGGAGCTGTTTTTT
-	TRBV7-7	TRBJ2-1	TRBD2	CASSSGLAGRGSYNEQFF	TGTGCTAGCAGCTCCGGACTAGCGGGGAGAGGGTCCTACAATGAGCAGTTCTTC
-	TRBV5-1	TRBJ1-1	TRBD1	CASSPGQGDTEAFF	TGCGCCAGCAGCCCTGGACAGGGGGACACTGAAGCTTTCTTT
-	TRBV27	TRBJ2-7	TRBD1	CASSSRDRGYEQYF	TGTGCCAGCAGTTCCCGGGACAGGGGCTACGAGCAGTACTTC
-	TRBV28	TRBJ2-3	TRBD1	CASSLSFPGGADTQYF	TGTGCCAGCAGTTTATCGTTCCCAGGGGGCGCAGATACGCAGTATTTT
-	TRBV5-1	TRBJ1-2	TRBD1	CASSPGDRVNTF	TGCGCCAGCAGCCCGGGGGACAGAGTGAACACCTTC
-	TRBV27	TRBJ1-4	-	CASRQGWANEKLFF	TGTGCCAGCAGGCAGGGTTGGGCTAATGAAAAACTGTTTTTT
-	TRBV19	TRBJ2-1	TRBD2	CASSIGGSEQFF	TGTGCCAGTAGTATCGGGGGGAGTGAGCAGTTCTTC
-	TRBV7-2	TRBJ1-2	-	CASSLATQGYGYTF	TGTGCCAGCAGCTTAGCAACACAGGGTTATGGCTACACCTTC
-	TRBV7-6	TRBJ2-2	-	CASSFSGSPNTGELFF	TGTGCCAGCAGCTTCTCAGGGTCCCCGAACACCGGGGAGCTGTTTTTT
-	TRBV29-1	TRBJ2-1	-	CSVAGEGNEQFF	TGCAGCGTTGCGGGAGAGGGCAATGAGCAGTTCTTC
few	TRBV7-8	TRBJ1-2	-	CASSLGPSEDYGYTF	TGTGCCAGCAGCTTAGGCCCGTCGGAGGACTATGGCTACACCTTC
-	TRBV28	TRBJ1-5	TRBD1	CASSSGQGFNQPQHF	TGTGCCAGCAGTTCGGGACAGGGATTCAATCAGCCCCAGCATTTT
-	TRBV5-1	TRBJ1-1	-	CASSAPRGGTRGTTEAFF	TGCGCCAGCAGCGCCCCCAGGGGTGGGACCAGAGGAACCACTGAAGCTTTCTTT
-	TRBV13	TRBJ2-1	TRBD2	CASSSNTGTTYNEQFF	TGTGCCAGCAGCTCAAACACCGGGACTACTTACAATGAGCAGTTCTTC
-	TRBV15	TRBJ2-7	-	CATSSGQLATTYEQYF	TGTGCCACCAGCAGCGGCCAACTAGCTACCACCTACGAGCAGTACTTC
-	TRBV6-6	TRBJ2-1	TRBD1	CASRDRALFF	TGTGCCAGTCGGGACAGGGCTCTGTTCTTC
-	TRBV29-1	TRBJ1-1	-	CSVGGVGVGMMNTEAFF	TGCAGCGTTGGGGGAGTAGGTGTGGGAATGATGAACACTGAAGCTTTCTTT
-	TRBV18	TRBJ2-2	TRBD1	CASSPTGGSAGELFF	TGTGCCAGCTCACCAACAGGGGGCTCGGCCGGGGAGCTGTTTTTT
-	TRBV18	TRBJ2-2	-	CASSRGGTPGFGELFF	TGTGCCAGCTCTCGAGGCGGGACCCCCGGGTTCGGGGAGCTGTTTTTT
once	TRBV6-6	TRBJ2-7	TRBD2	CASTPLLAGFHEQYF	TGTGCCAGCACCCCATTACTAGCGGGATTCCACGAGCAGTACTTC
-	TRBV15	TRBJ2-5	-	CATSRDSHRVLETQYF	TGTGCCACCAGCAGAGATTCACATCGGGTCCTAGAGACCCAGTACTTC
-	TRBV27	TRBJ1-2	-	CASSLSASDGYTF	TGTGCCAGCAGTTTATCAGCCTCGGATGGCTACACCTTC
-	TRBV7-8	TRBJ2-5	TRBD1	CASSFTGTGGGETQYF	TGTGCCAGCAGCTTTACCGGGACAGGGGGAGGAGAGACCCAGTACTTC
-	TRBV19	TRBJ2-7	-	CASSIVQGRAYEQYF	TGTGCCAGTAGTATCGTACAGGGTAGGGCCTACGAGCAGTACTTC
-	TRBV5-1	TRBJ2-1	-	CASSLTGISYNEQFF	TGCGCCAGCAGCCTAACAGGGATCTCCTACAATGAGCAGTTCTTC
-	TRBV6-1	TRBJ2-7	-	CASSELERSSYEQYF	TGTGCCAGCAGTGAACTAGAGCGGTCCTCCTACGAGCAGTACTTC
-	TRBV6-1	TRBJ1-1	-	CASRFTGTTEAFF	TGTGCCAGCAGATTTACAGGGACCACTGAAGCTTTCTTT
-	TRBV13	TRBJ1-1	-	CASSRITGMNTEAFF	TGTGCCAGCAGCCGAATAACGGGGATGAACACTGAAGCTTTCTTT
-	TRBV25-1	TRBJ2-2	-	CASSEHRGSNTGELFF	TGTGCCAGCAGTGAACACCGGGGTTCGAACACCGGGGAGCTGTTTTTT
-	TRBV30	TRBJ1-4	-	CAWMATGTREKLFF	TGTGCCTGGATGGCCACAGGTACTCGGGAAAAACTGTTTTTT
-	TRBV13	TRBJ2-3	TRBD2	CASSSGFSGTRSTDTQYF	TGTGCCAGCAGCTCAGGCTTTAGCGGGACTAGAAGCACAGATACGCAGTATTTT